This T cell receptor (beta chain) was sequenced in a study of T cells in localized non-small cell lung cancer. Study findings and constraints: Across samples, adjacent lung featured a median approximately 60 of the top 100 tumor clones. Since sequencing was restricted to only one region of the tumor, intratumor heterogeneity remains a possibility. A denser population of T cells in blood accompanied longer overall survival. Compared with tumor, uninvolved adjacent lung displayed greater T cell clonality, ranking highest overall.

With respect to this clone: Its target is unknown.

Germline V gene lookup returns CDR1 MNHEY and CDR2 SMNVEV (reference sequence). The CDR3 runs 18 residues. V was clipped by 0 bases and J by 0 bases, with 12 bases between them. TCRdb's copy holds only in-frame clones and misses some; the assay was immunoSEQ multiplex PCR. The sample carries about 70,000 clones, roughly nine tenths recorded once. The sequence was obtained from a male donor aged 60 or over with stage III squamous cell lung carcinoma. This sample comprised peripheral blood, obtained before any cancer treatment. The chain combines TRBV27 with TRBJ1-6; the D is unclear. The CDR3 is CASSLSDPMSSYNSPLHF. The CDR3 DNA follows: TGTGCCAGCAGTTTATCGGACCCTATGAGCTCCTATAATTCACCCCTCCACTTT.